Sequencing of this T cell receptor beta chain was carried out in a study of blood T cell repertoires in COVID-19. Sequenced by immunoSEQ multiplex PCR; TCRdb stores in-frame clones only, minus some. The sample includes a few hundred thousand clones, about 87% of them seen just once. Patients in Seattle were enrolled during active infection, then followed longitudinally. The V end lost 5 bases, the J end lost 0 bases, and 11 bases lay between the germline ends. The CDR3 spans 15 residues. Germline loops: CDR1 LNHDA, CDR2 SQIVND (reference sequence). This receptor was taken from a woman in her forties or fifties with COVID-19, enrolled during active disease. The chain couples TRBV19 to TRBJ1-3; a weak D match, TRBD1 (6 bases). The sequenced sample consisted of peripheral blood. Here the CDR3 DNA reads TGTGCCAGTAGTCTGACAGGAGACTCTGGAAACACCATATATTTT. Translation: CASSLTGDSGNTIYF.